The next 9 T cell receptor beta chains were all read from a single sample in a study of cytomegalovirus exposure and HLA in healthy donors listed by TCRdb under 2017. To prepare the library, the immunoSEQ multiplex PCR assay was applied. In TCRdb, the immuneACCESS table is reduced to in-frame sequences with V and J assigned. These tables do not hold every clone; where another copy was compared, an unresolved V gene accounts for under half, and the others remain unexplained. In this sample the table shows around 70,000 clones, over 80% of which occur a single time. Clones ranked in the top ten supply 2.5% to 4% of the sample. The material sequenced was PBMCs. Receptor source: a man between 18 and 35 years old in good health and CMV-seronegative.

This chain links TRBV30 with TRBJ2-7, with 10 positions matching TRBD1. CDR3 length: 16 amino acids. V shed 1 base, J shed 3 bases, and the junction held 9 bases outside the gene matches. Germline V gene data show CDR1 as GTSNPN and CDR2 as SVGIG (reference sequence). The CDR3 DNA is TGTGCCTGGAGTGGATTTGGGGGACAGGGGTTCTACGAGCAGTACTTC. This gives the protein CAWSGFGGQGFYEQYF.

V is TRBV11-2 and J is TRBJ2-2, with TRBD1 matching over 9 bases. The V and J ends lost 3 bases and 1 base, in that order; junction bases with no gene match: 0. This CDR3 region has 15 residues. Germline V CDR1 and CDR2: SGHAT, FQNNGV. The chain's CDR3 is CASSLGQGNTGELFF. DNA of the CDR3: TGTGCCAGCAGCTTGGGACAGGGGAACACCGGGGAGCTGTTTTTT. The full variable domain, its missing parts supplied by reference TRBV11-2 and TRBJ2-2, is EAGVAQSPRYKIIEKRQSVAFWCNPISGHATLYWYQQILGQGPKLLIQFQNNGVVDDSQLPKDRFSAERLKGVDSTLKIQPAKLEDSAVYLCASSLGQGNTGELFFGEGSRLTVL.

This clone was recorded only once. This chain joins TRBV4-3 and TRBJ2-7; 11 bases fit TRBD2. This CDR3 spans 17 amino acids. The germline V gene has CDR1 LGHNA and CDR2 YSLEER. Losses at the gene ends were 0 bases for V and 1 base for J; bases not matched to a gene: 5. The CDR3 protein is CASSQDTSSGRSYEQYF. As DNA, the CDR3 is TGCGCCAGCAGCCAAGATACGTCTAGCGGGAGGTCCTACGAGCAGTACTTC.

The chain joins TRBV6-6 to TRBJ2-1; D is perhaps TRBD2 (6 bases). The germline CDR1 and CDR2 sequences are MNHNY and SVGAGI (reference sequence). V was clipped by 2 bases and J by 7 bases, with 15 bases between them. The CDR3 is 15 residues long. The CDR3 DNA reads TGTGCCAGCAGTTACCGCGGGGTGGGTGGGAATGAGCAGTTCTTC. Its protein is CASSYRGVGGNEQFF.

The rearrangement joins TRBV7-9 to TRBJ2-1; D remains ambiguous. Germline V gene sequence: CDR1 SEHNR, CDR2 FQNEAQ (reference sequence). The CDR3 runs 12 residues. Trimming stripped 3 bases from V and 9 bases from J, with 9 bases between. Written as DNA, the CDR3 is TGTGCCAGCAGCTTGAGCTCCCCTGAGCAGTTCTTC. The encoded protein is CASSLSSPEQFF.

This sequence joins TRBV28 and TRBJ1-2, with 7 bases matching TRBD1. Germline V gives CDR1 MDHEN, CDR2 SYDVKM. This CDR3 region has 12 residues. J lost 14 bases, V lost 1 base, and 7 bases had no gene match. CDR3 region: CASSLLTGAATF. CDR3 DNA: TGTGCCAGCAGTTTATTAACAGGGGCTGCTACCTTC.

This rearrangement joins TRBV6-6 to TRBJ2-5; TRBD2 agrees at 7 bases. The trim removed 1 base at V and 1 base at J, leaving 3 bases unmatched. This CDR3 spans 15 amino acids. The germline V gene has CDR1 MNHNY and CDR2 SVGAGI (reference sequence). The CDR3 DNA reads as TGTGCCAGCAGTTACTTGGGAGGGGCCCAAGAGACCCAGTACTTC. Its protein product is CASSYLGGAQETQYF.

The genes are TRBV4-3 and TRBJ2-2; D unresolved. CDR3 size: 14 residues. The V and J ends lost 1 base and 6 bases respectively, with 9 bases between them. The V gene's germline CDR1 is LGHNA and CDR2 YSLEER. DNA for the CDR3: TGCGCCAGCAGCCAAGGCGGATTCGCCGGGGAGCTGTTTTTT. Amino acid sequence: CASSQGGFAGELFF.

V usage is TRBV2 and J usage is TRBJ2-7, with 12 positions matching TRBD2. Germline CDR1 reads SNHLY; CDR2 reads FYNNEI. This CDR3 region has 16 residues. Trimming took 6 bases from V and 3 from J; bases not matched to a gene: 9. This CDR3 reads CASSPIGLAGIYEQYF. In nucleotides, the CDR3 is TGTGCCAGCAGCCCAATAGGACTAGCGGGAATCTACGAGCAGTACTTC. The full variable domain, rest sourced from reference TRBV2 and TRBJ2-7, is EPEVTQTPSHQVTQMGQEVILRCVPISNHLYFYWYRQILGQKVEFLVSFYNNEISEKSEIFDDQFSVERPDGSNFTLKIRSTKLEDSAMYFCASSPIGLAGIYEQYFGPGTRLTVT.